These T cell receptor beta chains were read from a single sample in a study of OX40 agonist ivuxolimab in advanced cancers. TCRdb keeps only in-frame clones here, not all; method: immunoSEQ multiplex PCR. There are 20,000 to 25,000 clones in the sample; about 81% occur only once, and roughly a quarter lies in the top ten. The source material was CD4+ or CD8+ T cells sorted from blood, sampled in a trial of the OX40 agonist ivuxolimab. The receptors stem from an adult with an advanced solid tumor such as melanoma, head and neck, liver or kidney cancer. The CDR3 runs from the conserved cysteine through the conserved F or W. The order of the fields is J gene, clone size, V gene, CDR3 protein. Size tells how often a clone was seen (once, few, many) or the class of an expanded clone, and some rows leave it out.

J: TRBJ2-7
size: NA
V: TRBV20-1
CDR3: CSAIEIYEQYF

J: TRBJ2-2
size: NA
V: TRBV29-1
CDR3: CSVKGPIPGHTNTGELFF

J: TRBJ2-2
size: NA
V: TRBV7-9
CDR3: CASTLGRQDTNTGELFF

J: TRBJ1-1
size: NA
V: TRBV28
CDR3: CASSLYPGDEAFF

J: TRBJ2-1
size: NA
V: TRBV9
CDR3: CASSVGSGGAYNEQFF

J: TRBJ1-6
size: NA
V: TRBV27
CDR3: CASRSLDYNSPLHF

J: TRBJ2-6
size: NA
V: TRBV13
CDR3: CASSLGGVEAANVLTF

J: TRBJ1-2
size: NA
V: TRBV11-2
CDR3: CASSLGLTGYTF

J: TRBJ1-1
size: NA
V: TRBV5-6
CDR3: CASSFGGNTEAFF

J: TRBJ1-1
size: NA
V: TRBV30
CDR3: CAWSRTENTEAFF

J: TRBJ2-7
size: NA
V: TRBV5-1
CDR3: CASSLELGNEQYF

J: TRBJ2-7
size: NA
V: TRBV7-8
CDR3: CASSLVMGLSSYEQYF

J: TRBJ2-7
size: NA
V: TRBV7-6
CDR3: CASSLFPHEQYF

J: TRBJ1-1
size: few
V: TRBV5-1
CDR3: CASSSLGAGTLSMNTEAFF

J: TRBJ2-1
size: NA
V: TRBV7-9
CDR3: CASSHLAGAYNEQFF

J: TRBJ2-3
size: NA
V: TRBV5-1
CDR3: CASSLGWQGAADTQYF

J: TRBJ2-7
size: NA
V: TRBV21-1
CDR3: CASSKETSGLQTYEQYF

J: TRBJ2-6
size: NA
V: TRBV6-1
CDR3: CASSELAGANVLTF

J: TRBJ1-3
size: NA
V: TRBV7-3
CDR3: CASSLGGRFSGNTIYF

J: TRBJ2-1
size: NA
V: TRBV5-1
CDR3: CASHPGTGYNEQFF

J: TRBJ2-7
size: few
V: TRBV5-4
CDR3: CASSSHYRQGGRGEQYF

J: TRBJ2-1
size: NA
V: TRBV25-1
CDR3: CAARGGRNLQNEQFF

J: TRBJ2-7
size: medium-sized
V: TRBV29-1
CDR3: CSAKGGDWNEQYF

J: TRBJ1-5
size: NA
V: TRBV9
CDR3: CASSAGGDQPQHF

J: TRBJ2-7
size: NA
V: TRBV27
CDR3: CASSLYQGAYEQYF

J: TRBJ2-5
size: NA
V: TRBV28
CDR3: CASSYAHRSETQYF

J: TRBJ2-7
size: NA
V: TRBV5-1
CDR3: CASSASSYEQYF

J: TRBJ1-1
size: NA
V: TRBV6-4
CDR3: CASSDHHQQKVDTEAFF

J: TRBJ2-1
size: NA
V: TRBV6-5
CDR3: CASSPETAAREQFF

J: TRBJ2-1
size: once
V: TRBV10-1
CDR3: CASSESNNEQFF

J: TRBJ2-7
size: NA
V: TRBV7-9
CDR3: CASSLGLNPSSYEQYF

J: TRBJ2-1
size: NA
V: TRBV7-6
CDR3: CASSSTGPLGNEQFF

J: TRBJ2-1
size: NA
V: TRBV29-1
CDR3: CSATSGSYNEQFF